This T cell receptor (beta chain) was sequenced in a study of T cell responses to AZD1222 COVID-19 vaccine. This table comes from immunoSEQ multiplex PCR, and its TCRdb copy is limited to in-frame clones, with some not included. This table holds approximately 150,000 clones, approximately 90% found once. Note on this clone: As yet, its antigen is unknown.

Study findings and constraints: Within unmutated variant regions lay the reported targets of nearly half of spike-specific TCRs. The study found vaccine-associated CD4 TCRs spanning spike, dominant at 160-218 and 743-854. Seropositive AZD1222 recipients at baseline numbered only 6 or 7.

The CDR3 covers 17 residues. Germline V lookup: CDR1 LGHNA, CDR2 YSLEER. V was pared by 0 bases and J by 5 bases, with 9 bases of the junction left unmatched. The material sequenced was peripheral blood, taken on day 0 of AZD1222 vaccination. The chain combines TRBV4-3 with TRBJ1-4; 7 nucleotides agree with TRBD1. The sequence was collected from an adult in good health. CDR3 DNA sequence: TGCGCCAGCAGCCAAGAGCTACTAGGGGGCGGGAATGAAAAACTGTTTTTT. This gives the protein CASSQELLGGGNEKLFF.